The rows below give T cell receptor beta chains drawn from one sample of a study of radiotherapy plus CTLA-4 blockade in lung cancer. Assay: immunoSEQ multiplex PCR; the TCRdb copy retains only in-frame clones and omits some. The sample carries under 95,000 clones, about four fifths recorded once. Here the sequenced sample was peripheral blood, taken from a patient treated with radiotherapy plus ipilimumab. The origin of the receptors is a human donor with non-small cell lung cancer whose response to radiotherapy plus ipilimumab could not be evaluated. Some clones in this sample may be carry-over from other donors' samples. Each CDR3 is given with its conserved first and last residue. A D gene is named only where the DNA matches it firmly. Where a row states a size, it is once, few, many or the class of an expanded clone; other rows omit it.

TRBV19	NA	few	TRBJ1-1	CASSIPQGKVDTEAFF	TGTGCCAGTAGTATACCGCAGGGCAAAGTGGACACTGAAGCTTTCTTT
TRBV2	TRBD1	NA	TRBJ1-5	CASRKGQGQPQHF	TGTGCCAGCCGTAAGGGACAGGGACAGCCCCAGCATTTT
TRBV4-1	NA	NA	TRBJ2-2	CASSRSPDSVNTGELFF	TGCGCCAGCAGCCGATCGCCGGACAGTGTCAACACCGGGGAGCTGTTTTTT
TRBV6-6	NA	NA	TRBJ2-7	CASSYLGQPYEQYF	TGTGCCAGCAGTTACCTCGGACAGCCCTACGAGCAGTACTTC
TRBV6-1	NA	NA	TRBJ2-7	CAGQGTVYEQYF	TGTGCCGGCCAGGGAACGGTCTACGAGCAGTACTTC
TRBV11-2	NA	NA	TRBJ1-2	CASSLDRGNVYGYTF	TGTGCCAGCAGCTTAGATAGGGGAAACGTCTATGGCTACACCTTC
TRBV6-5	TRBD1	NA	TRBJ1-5	CASSKGQGGQPQHF	TGTGCCAGCAGTAAAGGACAGGGGGGTCAGCCCCAGCATTTT
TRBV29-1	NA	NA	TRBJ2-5	CSVSWAETQYF	TGCAGCGTTTCCTGGGCCGAGACCCAGTACTTC
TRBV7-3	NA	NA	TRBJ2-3	CASSTGMSTDTQYF	TGTGCCAGCAGTACAGGGATGAGCACAGATACGCAGTATTTT
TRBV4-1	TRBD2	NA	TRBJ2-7	CASSRQTSGDYEQYF	TGCGCCAGCAGCCGGCAGACTAGCGGAGACTACGAGCAGTACTTC
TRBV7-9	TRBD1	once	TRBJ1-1	CASSSPGTGNTEAFF	TGTGCCAGCAGCTCCCCCGGGACAGGGAACACTGAAGCTTTCTTT
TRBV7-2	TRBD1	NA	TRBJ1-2	CASGDRANYGYTF	TGTGCCAGCGGGGACAGGGCTAACTATGGCTACACCTTC
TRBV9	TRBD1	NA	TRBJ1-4	CASSASYDRVNEKLFF	TGTGCCAGCAGCGCCTCCTACGACAGGGTCAATGAAAAACTGTTTTTT
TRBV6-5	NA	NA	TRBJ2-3	CASSRAADTQYF	TGTGCCAGCAGCAGGGCGGCAGATACGCAGTATTTT
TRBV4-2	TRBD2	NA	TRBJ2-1	CASSLGGGSSYNEQFF	TGTGCCAGCAGCCTGGGCGGGGGAAGCTCCTACAATGAGCAGTTCTTC
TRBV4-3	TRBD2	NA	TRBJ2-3	CASSQDGGVADTQYF	TGCGCCAGCAGCCAAGACGGGGGGGTCGCAGATACGCAGTATTTT
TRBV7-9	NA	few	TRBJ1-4	CASSSRGEKLFF	TGTGCCAGCAGCTCTCGAGGTGAAAAACTGTTTTTT
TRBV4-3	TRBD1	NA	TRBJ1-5	CASSQGGTGGIRSNQPQHF	TGCGCCAGCAGCCAAGGCGGGACAGGGGGTATTCGGAGCAATCAGCCCCAGCATTTT
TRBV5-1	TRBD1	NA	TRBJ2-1	CASSIWDRVDNEQFF	TGCGCCAGCAGCATCTGGGACAGGGTCGACAATGAGCAGTTCTTC
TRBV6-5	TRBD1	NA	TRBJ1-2	CASSYGTDGYTF	TGTGCCAGCAGTTACGGGACAGATGGCTACACCTTC
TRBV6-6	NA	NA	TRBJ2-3	CASSFISGSTDTQYF	TGTGCCAGCAGTTTCATTAGCGGAAGCACAGATACGCAGTATTTT
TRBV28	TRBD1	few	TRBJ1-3	CASIDRGGSGNTIYF	TGTGCCAGCATAGACAGGGGAGGCTCTGGAAACACCATATATTTT
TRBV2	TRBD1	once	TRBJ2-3	CASSLAGTGVADTQYF	TGTGCCAGCAGCCTGGCCGGGACAGGGGTGGCAGATACGCAGTATTTT
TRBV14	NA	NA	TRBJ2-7	CASSQDPGQRKYF	TGTGCCAGCAGCCAAGATCCAGGACAGAGGAAGTACTTC
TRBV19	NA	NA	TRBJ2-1	CASSIDINEQFF	TGTGCCAGTAGTATAGACATTAATGAGCAGTTCTTC
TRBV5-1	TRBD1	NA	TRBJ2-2	CASSDGQGATGELFF	TGCGCCAGCAGCGATGGACAGGGGGCCACCGGGGAGCTGTTTTTT
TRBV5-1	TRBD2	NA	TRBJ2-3	CASSLGLGDTQYF	TGCGCCAGCAGCTTAGGACTAGGAGATACGCAGTATTTT